The next 7 T cell receptor beta chains were all read from a single sample in a study of cytomegalovirus exposure and HLA in healthy donors. Vbeta (60) and Jbeta (13) primers were used in the PCR. Only in-frame clones appear in the TCRdb table, and some are missing; sequencing was by immunoSEQ multiplex PCR. The profile covers approximately 100,000 clones, with around 73% appearing a single time and around 8% taken by the ten largest. Material: PBMCs. These TCRs come from a man aged 35 to 55 in good health and CMV-seronegative.

This clone was counted a few times. This chain links TRBV7-9 with TRBJ2-1; D is possibly TRBD1 (5 bases). With 3 bases removed from V and 5 bases from J, the gap between germline ends came to 11 bases. Germline V gene lookup returns CDR1 SEHNR and CDR2 FQNEAQ (reference sequence). There are 14 residues in the CDR3. As DNA, the CDR3 is TGTGCCAGCAGCTTCAGCCAGGGCCACAATGAGCAGTTCTTC. This gives the protein CASSFSQGHNEQFF.

The sample holds one count of this clone. The genes are TRBV7-9 and TRBJ1-1; D not resolved. CDR3 length equals 13 residues. Trimming took off 6 bases at V and 1 base at J, with 9 bases between the two ends. Germline values: CDR1 SEHNR, CDR2 FQNEAQ (reference sequence). For the CDR3, the DNA is TGTGCCAGCAGGACTAAGGAGAACACTGAAGCTTTCTTT. The encoded protein is CASRTKENTEAFF. The full variable domain, in which reference TRBV7-9 and TRBJ1-1 provide the parts outside the CDR3, is DTGVSQNPRHKITKRGQNVTFRCDPISEHNRLYWYRQTLGQGPEFLTYFQNEAQLEKSRLLSDRFSAERPKGSFSTLEIQRTEQGDSAMYLCASRTKENTEAFFGQGTRLTVV.

The chain has TRBV6-6 and TRBJ2-4; D gene ambiguous. Germline V gene sequence: CDR1 MNHNY, CDR2 SVGAGI (reference sequence). V was trimmed by 2 bases and J by 0 bases, leaving 5 bases between them. This CDR3 spans 14 amino acids. The DNA for the CDR3 is TGTGCCAGCAGTTACGTAATAGCCAAAAACATTCAGTACTTC. Translating gives CASSYVIAKNIQYF.

The chain carries TRBV6-8 and TRBJ2-7; a weak D match, TRBD1 (6 bases). The CDR3 consists of 16 residues. The germline V gene encodes CDR1 MNHGY and CDR2 SAAAGT. Deletions cut 8 bases from V and 4 bases from J, with 24 bases between. This CDR3 reads CASGKTRTEGVYEQYF. As DNA, the CDR3 is TGTGCCAGCGGCAAAACCCGGACAGAAGGAGTGTACGAGCAGTACTTC.

The chain uses TRBV30 and TRBJ1-3, with 7 bases matching TRBD1. The length of the CDR3 is 17 residues. Per germline, CDR1 GTSNPN and CDR2 SVGIG (reference sequence). The V segment lost 5 bases and the J segment 0 bases; nucleotides outside the gene matches: 13. The DNA for the CDR3 is TGTGCCTGGGGGACAGATCGGGGGTTATTCTCTGGAAACACCATATATTTT. Its protein is CAWGTDRGLFSGNTIYF.

This clone was seen just once. V gene TRBV14 combines with J gene TRBJ2-3; D remains unclear. The CDR3 spans 15 residues. Trimming stripped 6 bases from V and 2 bases from J, with 15 bases between. Germline V gives CDR1 SGHDN, CDR2 FVKESK. CDR3 in DNA: TGTGCCAGCAGTAGAACAGTCCTGGACACAGATACGCAGTATTTT. Its protein product is CASSRTVLDTDTQYF. Full variable domain (missing parts from reference TRBV14 and TRBJ2-3): EAGVTQFPSHSVIEKGQTVTLRCDPISGHDNLYWYRRVMGKEIKFLLHFVKESKQDESGMPNNRFLAERTGGTYSTLKVQPAELEDSGVYFCASSRTVLDTDTQYFGPGTRLTVL.

The chain employs TRBV6-5 and TRBJ1-1; D possibly corresponds to TRBD1 (5 bases). This CDR3 spans 15 amino acids. Germline assignment: CDR1 MNHEY and CDR2 SVGAGI. The germline V and J ends were trimmed by 5 bases and 4 bases, with 17 bases remaining between them. CDR3 coding DNA: TGTGCCAGCAGTCGACCGGGGGAGTGGGGCACTGAAGCTTTCTTT. It yields the protein CASSRPGEWGTEAFF.